This T cell receptor (beta chain) was recorded in a study of blood T cells in healthy people across ages. Primers used in a second PCR of about 6 to 12 cycles were a sample-barcoded 5' primer and a J-beta primer mix. TCRdb reanalysed the 5' RACE reads using MiXCR and keeps one entry per CDR3 protein. The top ten clones hold 10% of a sample with about 930,000 distinct CDR3 sequences, around 29% of them seen once. Whole-study findings and limits: In these data, TCR beta diversity tracked strongly with naive T cell percentage. The fall in TCR beta diversity per million T cells was roughly linear with age.

This clonotype came up a few times. Its antigen is currently unknown. Sequence at one end of the junction differs from germline and may be a read error. The length of the CDR3 is 17 residues. CDR1 and CDR2 from the germline V gene are LGHNA and YNFKEQ. These data were also filed under a second study, of T cells of mothers and their children. That source notes: Overlap measured in related mother-child pairs was slightly, non-significantly higher than in unrelated pairs.

Sequencing was performed on blood. The chain carries TRBV4-2 and TRBJ1-2, with a weak D call TRBD1 (5 bases). This receptor was taken from a woman aged 40 to 49 in good health. CDR3: CASSQAGTGNGIYSYTF. The CDR3 DNA reads TGTGCCAGCAGCCAGGCGGGGACGGGGAACGGGATCTATAGCTACACCTTC.